This TCR beta chain appears in the sequencing data of a study of technical replicates of blood from a few donors. Profiling relied on immunoSEQ multiplex PCR, and the TCRdb table lists in-frame clones only, not all of them. The sample yields some 57,000 clones, just under 90% seen once. This TCR was recovered from a human donor in good health. Some clones in this sample may be carry-over from other donors' samples. The sequenced sample consisted of PBMCs.

CDR3 DNA: TGTGCCATCAGTCCGGGACAGGGGGCTTACGAGCAGTACTTC. This sequence encodes CAISPGQGAYEQYF. The gene calls are TRBV10-3 and TRBJ2-7, with 12 bases matching TRBD1. V lost 5 bases, J lost 4 bases, and 3 bases stayed unmatched. This CDR3 is built from 14 residues. The germline V gene encodes CDR1 ENHRY and CDR2 SYGVKD.